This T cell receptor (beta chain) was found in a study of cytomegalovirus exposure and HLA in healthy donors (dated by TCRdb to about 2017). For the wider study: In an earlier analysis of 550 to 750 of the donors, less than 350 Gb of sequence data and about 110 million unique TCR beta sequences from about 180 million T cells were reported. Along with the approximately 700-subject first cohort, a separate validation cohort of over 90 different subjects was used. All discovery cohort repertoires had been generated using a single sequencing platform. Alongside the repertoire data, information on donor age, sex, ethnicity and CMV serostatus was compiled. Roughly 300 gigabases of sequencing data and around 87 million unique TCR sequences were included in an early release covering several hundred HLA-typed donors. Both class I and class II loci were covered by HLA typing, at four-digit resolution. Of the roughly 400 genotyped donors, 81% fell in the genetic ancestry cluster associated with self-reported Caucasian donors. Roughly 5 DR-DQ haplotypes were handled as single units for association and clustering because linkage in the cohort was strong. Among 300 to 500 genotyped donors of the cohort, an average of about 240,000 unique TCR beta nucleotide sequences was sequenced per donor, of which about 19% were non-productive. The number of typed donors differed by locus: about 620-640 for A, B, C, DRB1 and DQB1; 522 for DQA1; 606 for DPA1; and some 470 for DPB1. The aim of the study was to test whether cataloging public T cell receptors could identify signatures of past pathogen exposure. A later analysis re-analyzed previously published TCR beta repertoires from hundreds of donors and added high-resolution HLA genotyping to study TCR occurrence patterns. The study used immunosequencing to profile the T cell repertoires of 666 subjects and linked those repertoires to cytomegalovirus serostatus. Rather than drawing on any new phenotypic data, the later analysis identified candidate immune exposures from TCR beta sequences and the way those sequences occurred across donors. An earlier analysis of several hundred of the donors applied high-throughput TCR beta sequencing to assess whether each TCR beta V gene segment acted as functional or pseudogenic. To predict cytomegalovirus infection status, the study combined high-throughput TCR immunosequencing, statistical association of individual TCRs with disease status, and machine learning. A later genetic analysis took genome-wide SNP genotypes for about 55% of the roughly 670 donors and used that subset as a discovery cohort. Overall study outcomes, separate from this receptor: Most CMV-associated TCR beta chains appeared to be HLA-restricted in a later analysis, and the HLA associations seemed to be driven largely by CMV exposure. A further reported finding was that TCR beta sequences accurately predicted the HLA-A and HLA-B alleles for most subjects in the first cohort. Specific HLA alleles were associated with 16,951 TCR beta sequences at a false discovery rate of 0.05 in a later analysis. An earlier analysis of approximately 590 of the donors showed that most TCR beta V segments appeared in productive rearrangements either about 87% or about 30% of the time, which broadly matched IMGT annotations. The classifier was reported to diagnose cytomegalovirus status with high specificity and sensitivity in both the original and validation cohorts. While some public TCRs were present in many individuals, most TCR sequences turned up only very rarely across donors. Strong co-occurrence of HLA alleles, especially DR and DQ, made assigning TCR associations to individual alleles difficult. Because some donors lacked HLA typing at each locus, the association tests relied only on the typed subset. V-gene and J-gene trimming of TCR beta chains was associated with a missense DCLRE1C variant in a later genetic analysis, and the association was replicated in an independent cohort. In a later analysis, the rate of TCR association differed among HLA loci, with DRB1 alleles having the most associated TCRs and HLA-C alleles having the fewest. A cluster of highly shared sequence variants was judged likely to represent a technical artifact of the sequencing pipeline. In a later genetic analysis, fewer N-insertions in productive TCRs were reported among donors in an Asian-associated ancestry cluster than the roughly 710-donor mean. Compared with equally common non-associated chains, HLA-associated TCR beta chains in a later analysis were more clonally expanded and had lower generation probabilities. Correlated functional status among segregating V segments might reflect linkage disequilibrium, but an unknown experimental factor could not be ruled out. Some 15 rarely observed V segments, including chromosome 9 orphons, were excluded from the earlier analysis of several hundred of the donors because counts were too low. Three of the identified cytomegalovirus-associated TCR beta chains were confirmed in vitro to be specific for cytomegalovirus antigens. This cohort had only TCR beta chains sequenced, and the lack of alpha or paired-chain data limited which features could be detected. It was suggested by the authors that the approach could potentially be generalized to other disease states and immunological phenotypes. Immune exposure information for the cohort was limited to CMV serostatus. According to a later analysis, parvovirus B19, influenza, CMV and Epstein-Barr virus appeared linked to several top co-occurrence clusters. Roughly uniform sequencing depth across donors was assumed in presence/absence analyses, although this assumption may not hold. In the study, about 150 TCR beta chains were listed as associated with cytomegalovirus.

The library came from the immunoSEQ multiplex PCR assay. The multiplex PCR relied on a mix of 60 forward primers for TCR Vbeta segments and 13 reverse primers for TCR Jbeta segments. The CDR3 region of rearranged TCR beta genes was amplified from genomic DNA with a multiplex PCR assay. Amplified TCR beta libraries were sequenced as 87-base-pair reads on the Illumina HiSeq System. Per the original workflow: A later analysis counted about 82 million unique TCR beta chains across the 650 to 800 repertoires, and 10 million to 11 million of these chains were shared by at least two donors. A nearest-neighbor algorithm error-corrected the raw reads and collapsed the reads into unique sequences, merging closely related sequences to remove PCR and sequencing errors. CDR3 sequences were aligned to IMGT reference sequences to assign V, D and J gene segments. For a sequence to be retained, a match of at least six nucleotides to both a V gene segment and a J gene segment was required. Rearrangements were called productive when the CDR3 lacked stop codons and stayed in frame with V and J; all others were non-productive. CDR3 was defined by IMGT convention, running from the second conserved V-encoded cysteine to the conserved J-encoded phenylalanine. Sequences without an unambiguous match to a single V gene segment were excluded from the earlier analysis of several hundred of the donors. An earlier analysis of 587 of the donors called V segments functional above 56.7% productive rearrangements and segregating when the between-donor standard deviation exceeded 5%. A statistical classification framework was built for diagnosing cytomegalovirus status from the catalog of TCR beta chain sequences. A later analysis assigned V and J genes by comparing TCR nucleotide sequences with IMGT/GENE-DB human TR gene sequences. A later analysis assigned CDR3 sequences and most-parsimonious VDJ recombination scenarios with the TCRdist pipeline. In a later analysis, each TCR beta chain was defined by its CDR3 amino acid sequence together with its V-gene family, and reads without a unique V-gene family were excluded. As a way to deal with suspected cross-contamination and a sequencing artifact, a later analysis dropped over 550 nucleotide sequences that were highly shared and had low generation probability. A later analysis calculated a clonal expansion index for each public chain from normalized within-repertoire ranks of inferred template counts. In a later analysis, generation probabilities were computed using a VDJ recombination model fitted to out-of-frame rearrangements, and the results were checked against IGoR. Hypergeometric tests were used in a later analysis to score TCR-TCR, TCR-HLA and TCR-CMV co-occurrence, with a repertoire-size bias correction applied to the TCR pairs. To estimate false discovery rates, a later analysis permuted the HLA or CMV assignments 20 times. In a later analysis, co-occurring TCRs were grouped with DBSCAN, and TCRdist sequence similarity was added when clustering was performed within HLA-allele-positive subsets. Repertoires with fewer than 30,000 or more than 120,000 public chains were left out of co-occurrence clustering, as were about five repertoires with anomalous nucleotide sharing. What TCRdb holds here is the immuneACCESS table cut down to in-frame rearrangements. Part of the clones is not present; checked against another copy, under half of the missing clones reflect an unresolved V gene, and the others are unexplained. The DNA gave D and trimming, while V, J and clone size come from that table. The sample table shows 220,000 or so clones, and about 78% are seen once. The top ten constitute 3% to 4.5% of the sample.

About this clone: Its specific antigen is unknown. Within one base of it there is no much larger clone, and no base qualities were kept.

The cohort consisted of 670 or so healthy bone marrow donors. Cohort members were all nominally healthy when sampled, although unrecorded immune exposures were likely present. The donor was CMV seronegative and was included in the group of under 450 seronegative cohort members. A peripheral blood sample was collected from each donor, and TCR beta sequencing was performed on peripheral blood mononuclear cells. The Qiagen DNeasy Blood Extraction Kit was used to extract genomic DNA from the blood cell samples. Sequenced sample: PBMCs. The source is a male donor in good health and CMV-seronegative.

The CDR3: CASSSRRGATNEKLFF. The DNA reads as follows: TGTGCCAGCTCCTCTCGGAGGGGAGCAACTAATGAAAAACTGTTTTTT. The V gene is TRBV25-1 and the J gene is TRBJ1-4; the D segment could be TRBD1, given 5 matching bases. The germline V gene gives CDR1 as MGHDK and CDR2 as SYGVNS. The CDR3 runs 16 amino acids, cysteine and phenylalanine included. This entry keeps only the CDR3 DNA: 48 bases, framed from base 1. V is cut by 8 bases and J by 0 bases, and the space between the germline ends is 16 bases. The variable domain in full, with residues beyond the CDR3 obtained from the reference TRBV25-1 and TRBJ1-4 genes, is EADIYQTPRYLVIGTGKKITLECSQTMGHDKMYWYQQDPGMELHLIHYSYGVNSTEKGDLSSESTVSRIRTEHFPLTLESARPSHTSQYLCASSSRRGATNEKLFFGSGTQLSVL.